Each of the 10 T cell receptor beta chains below was sequenced from the same sample in a study of blood T cell repertoires in COVID-19 (dated by TCRdb to about 2020). Library method: the immunoSEQ multiplex PCR assay. TCRdb stores this immuneACCESS table with in-frame sequences only. Part of the clones is absent; in the studies checked, under half of the shortfall reflects unresolved V genes, and no reason is known for the rest. This sample gives 150,000 or so clones in total; about 85% of them show up just once. Jointly, the top ten make up about 2.5% of the sample. Sequencing was performed on peripheral blood. The receptors originated from a woman in her 70s with acute or convalescent COVID-19.

This chain connects TRBV21-1 to TRBJ1-1; the table assigns TRBD1, which was not confirmed against the DNA. TRBV21-1 is designated a pseudogene. This CDR3 has 16 amino acids. CDR3 loop: CASSRGRVRQNTEAFF. DNA of the CDR3: TGTGCCAGCAGCAGGGGCAGAGTCAGACAGAACACTGAAGCTTTCTTT.

About this clone: Other nucleotide sequences in the sample specify the same CDR3. The chain joins TRBV19 to TRBJ1-2; 11 nucleotides agree with TRBD1. The V segment lost 4 bases and the J segment 2 bases; nucleotides outside the gene matches: 3. The CDR3 contains 15 residues. Germline loops: CDR1 LNHDA, CDR2 SQIVND (reference sequence). The CDR3 is CASSRGTGGNYGYTF. CDR3 nucleotide sequence: TGTGCCAGTAGTAGAGGGACAGGGGGGAACTATGGCTACACCTTC.

The chain employs TRBV5-1 and TRBJ2-1; TRBD2 matches at 8 bases. In germline, CDR1 is SGHRS, CDR2 YFSETQ. The CDR3 consists of 14 residues. The junction had 6 bases not matched to a gene; V was cut back by 4 bases and J by 6 bases. CDR3 region: CASSGGGQGNEQFF. The DNA of the CDR3 is TGCGCCAGCAGCGGCGGGGGGCAGGGCAATGAGCAGTTCTTC.

The rearrangement links TRBV11-2 to TRBJ2-1; possibly TRBD2 for D (5 bases). CDR1 is SGHAT and CDR2 is FQNNGV in the germline V gene. This CDR3 has 15 residues. Trimming pared 5 bases from V and 3 bases from J, leaving 14 bases between. This chain's CDR3 is CASSPEGGIYNEQFF. The CDR3 coding sequence is TGTGCCAGCAGCCCCGAGGGTGGGATCTACAATGAGCAGTTCTTC. The variable domain in full, with the rest retrieved from reference TRBV11-2 and TRBJ2-1, is EAGVAQSPRYKIIEKRQSVAFWCNPISGHATLYWYQQILGQGPKLLIQFQNNGVVDDSQLPKDRFSAERLKGVDSTLKIQPAKLEDSAVYLCASSPEGGIYNEQFFGPGTRLTVL.

A few counts support this clone. This chain links TRBV12-3 or TRBV12-4 with TRBJ2-7; D might be TRBD2 (5 bases). Trimming removed 1 base from V and 7 bases from J, with 8 bases in between. This CDR3 has 12 residues. CDR3 bases: TGTGCCAGCAGTTTAGGGGAGTTGGAGCAGTACTTC. It yields the protein CASSLGELEQYF.

This clone appeared a single time. CDR3 sequence: CASSQVRKGALEQYF. CDR3 in DNA: TGTGCCAGCAGCCAAGTCAGGAAGGGGGCGCTCGAGCAGTACTTC. V and J are TRBV3-1 (or the pseudogene TRBV3-2) and TRBJ2-7; 7 bases fit TRBD1. Germline CDR1 is LGHDT and CDR2 is YNNKEL (reference sequence). The ends lost 1 base at V and 6 bases at J; junction bases unmatched: 9. CDR3 length: 15 residues.

The rearrangement links TRBV20-1 to TRBJ1-1; TRBD1 matches at 7 bases. Germline V gene lookup returns CDR1 DFQATT and CDR2 SNEGSKA (reference sequence). The V segment lost 3 bases and the J segment 5 bases; nucleotides outside the gene matches: 6. There are 13 residues in the CDR3. The CDR3 sequence: CSASSTGLTEAFF. DNA of the CDR3: TGCAGTGCTAGTTCGACAGGGTTGACTGAAGCTTTCTTT.

This clone was seen more than once but under ten times. The CDR3 region has the DNA TGTGCCAGTAGTGAAAAAGGGAGCACTGAAGCTTTCTTT. Protein: CASSEKGSTEAFF. V and J are TRBV19 and TRBJ1-1; D gene uncertain. Per the germline V gene, CDR1 is LNHDA and CDR2 is SQIVND (reference sequence). V gave up 5 bases and J gave up 4 bases, with 11 bases separating them. The CDR3 extends over 13 amino acids.

The chain employs TRBV6-2 or TRBV6-3 and TRBJ1-4; D gene unclear. The V end was cut by 5 bases, the J end by 6 bases, with 13 bases between. In germline, CDR1 is MNHEY, CDR2 SVGEGT. The CDR3 covers 14 residues. This CDR3 reads CASSQEAPYEKLFF. CDR3 DNA: TGTGCCAGCAGTCAGGAGGCTCCGTATGAAAAACTGTTTTTT.

The chain combines TRBV27 with TRBJ1-1, with TRBD1 matching over 9 bases. This CDR3 has 14 amino acids. Germline CDR1 is MNHEY and CDR2 is SMNVEV (reference sequence). V lost 7 bases to trimming and J lost 6 bases; unmatched junction nucleotides: 9. In nucleotides, the CDR3 is TGTGCCAGCAAACAGGGGGCGGGTGTCGCTGAAGCTTTCTTT. Its translation: CASKQGAGVAEAFF.